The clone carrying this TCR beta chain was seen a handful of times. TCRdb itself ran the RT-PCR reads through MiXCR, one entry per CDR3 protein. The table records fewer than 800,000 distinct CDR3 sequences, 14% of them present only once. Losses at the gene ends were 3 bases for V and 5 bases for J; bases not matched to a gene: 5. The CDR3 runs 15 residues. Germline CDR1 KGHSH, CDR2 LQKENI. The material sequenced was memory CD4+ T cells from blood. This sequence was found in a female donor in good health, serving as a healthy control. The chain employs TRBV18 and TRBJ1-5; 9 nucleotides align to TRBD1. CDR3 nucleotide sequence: TGTGCCAGCTCACCTCCGGGACAGGGTGATCAGCCCCAGCATTTT. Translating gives CASSPPGQGDQPQHF.